The text below deals with one T cell receptor (beta chain). Its antigen is as yet unknown. The CDR3 totals 17 residues. Repertoires were generated with immunoSEQ multiplex PCR, while TCRdb's copy carries only in-frame clones and drops some. The table lists more than 9,000 clones, more than 85% of them singletons. This record comes from a study of graft-versus-host responses after intestinal transplantation. In the study overall: Recipients across the board were started on anti-thymocyte globulin induction, then kept on tacrolimus and steroids for around 3 years.

Study-level findings and limits: GvH clones surfaced in recipient marrow, some emerging earlier in ileum or blood. Declines in HvG clones occurring early post-transplant were associated with peak circulating GvH clone levels. In patients with graft-donor T cell macrochimerism, allograft graft-versus-host to host-versus-graft clonal ratios were high.

This sequence joins TRBV21-1 and TRBJ1-1. TRBV21-1 is annotated as a pseudogene. Source: PBMCs, taken less than 110 days after intestinal transplant. The receptor comes from a human patient who received an intestinal transplant, so some T cells may come from the graft donor. CDR3 sequence (DNA): TGTGCCAGCAGACCCGATCTAGCTACACAATTTCGCACTGAAGCTTTCTTT. Protein: CASRPDLATQFRTEAFF.